This T cell receptor (beta chain) is drawn from a study of blood T cell repertoires in COVID-19. Study details: The United States, Italy and Spain supplied acute and convalescent COVID-19 samples.

This table comes from immunoSEQ multiplex PCR, and its TCRdb copy is limited to in-frame clones, with some not included. Of 250,000 to 400,000 clones detected, almost 90% appear once; the ten largest clones hold less than 3.5%. This clone came up a few times. Seattle cases were enrolled at active infection and followed longitudinally. The source of this sequence is a woman between 25 and 40 years old with COVID-19, enrolled during active disease. Sequencing was carried out using peripheral blood.

The CDR3: CASSITGDTEAFF. In nucleotides, the CDR3 is TGTGCCAGTAGTATCACAGGGGATACTGAAGCTTTCTTT. The gene calls are TRBV19 and TRBJ1-1, with TRBD1 matching over 7 bases. Germline assignment: CDR1 LNHDA and CDR2 SQIVND (reference sequence). The V and J ends lost 3 bases and 5 bases, in that order; junction bases with no gene match: 3. This CDR3 has 13 amino acids.